A selection of T cell receptor beta chains follows, all from one sample in a study of response to subunit inactivated influenza vaccine. One entry per CDR3 protein results from TCRdb running MiXCR on the RT-PCR reads. The repertoire holds about 480,000 distinct CDR3 sequences, with less than 30% as singletons. Sequenced material: CD4+ T cells sorted from PBMCs, taken 5 days after vaccination. The source of these receptors is a middle-aged man who received an inactivated influenza vaccine. Both conserved end residues are part of each CDR3. The D gene is left open where the match is weak. A clone size is listed for some rows: how often the clone was seen (once, few, many), or a class if it is expanded.

d_gene: -; v_gene: TRBV20-1; abundance: -; j_gene: TRBJ2-6; CDR3nt: TGCAGTGCTTTTCGCTCTGGGGCCAACGTCCTGACTTTC; CDR3aa: CSAFRSGANVLTF
d_gene: -; v_gene: TRBV6-1; abundance: -; j_gene: TRBJ1-3; CDR3nt: TGTGCCAGCAGTGAACAGGAGGGGGTCGGAAACACCATATATTTT; CDR3aa: CASSEQEGVGNTIYF
d_gene: -; v_gene: TRBV27; abundance: -; j_gene: TRBJ2-1; CDR3nt: TGTGCCAGCAGTTTGCAGACCTCACCGGCAGGAGACTACAATGAGCAGTTCTTC; CDR3aa: CASSLQTSPAGDYNEQFF
d_gene: TRBD2; v_gene: TRBV29-1; abundance: few; j_gene: TRBJ2-3; CDR3nt: TGCAGCGTTGAGATCGGGGGGGCCACAGATACGCAGTATTTT; CDR3aa: CSVEIGGATDTQYF
d_gene: -; v_gene: TRBV19; abundance: -; j_gene: TRBJ2-1; CDR3nt: TGTGCCAGTAGTCGTTCCTACAATGAGCAGTTCTTC; CDR3aa: CASSRSYNEQFF
d_gene: -; v_gene: TRBV7-2; abundance: many; j_gene: TRBJ2-3; CDR3nt: TGTGCCAGCAGCGCGGACTCGGCCCCCACAGATACGCAGTATTTT; CDR3aa: CASSADSAPTDTQYF
d_gene: TRBD2; v_gene: TRBV5-6; abundance: -; j_gene: TRBJ2-1; CDR3nt: TGTGCCAGCAGCTCTCCATTCCAAGGGAGGGTCTACAATGAGCAGTTCTTC; CDR3aa: CASSSPFQGRVYNEQFF
d_gene: TRBD1; v_gene: TRBV5-6; abundance: -; j_gene: TRBJ1-1; CDR3nt: TGTGCCAGCAGCGATCCGGACAGGGCGAACACTGAAGCTTTCTTT; CDR3aa: CASSDPDRANTEAFF
d_gene: TRBD2; v_gene: TRBV2; abundance: -; j_gene: TRBJ2-1; CDR3nt: TGTGCCAGCAGTGAAGAAGCGGGAGTTGAGCAGTTCTTC; CDR3aa: CASSEEAGVEQFF
d_gene: TRBD2; v_gene: TRBV29-1; abundance: few; j_gene: TRBJ2-7; CDR3nt: TGCAGCGTAGGTTACGGGGCTAGCGGGAGTTCCGAGCAGTACTTC; CDR3aa: CSVGYGASGSSEQYF
d_gene: TRBD1; v_gene: TRBV4-1; abundance: -; j_gene: TRBJ2-5; CDR3nt: TGCGCCAGCAGCCAAGGAGGACAGGGGGCGGGAGGAGAGACCCAGTACTTC; CDR3aa: CASSQGGQGAGGETQYF
d_gene: -; v_gene: TRBV12-3/TRBV12-4; abundance: few; j_gene: TRBJ1-1; CDR3nt: TGTGCCAGCAGTTCTGCAGGGGCGAACACTGAAGCTTTCTTT; CDR3aa: CASSSAGANTEAFF
d_gene: TRBD2; v_gene: TRBV12-3/TRBV12-4; abundance: few; j_gene: TRBJ2-1; CDR3nt: TGTGCCAGCAGTTCACAGGGACTAGCGGGATACAATGAGCAGTTCTTC; CDR3aa: CASSSQGLAGYNEQFF
d_gene: -; v_gene: TRBV5-1; abundance: many; j_gene: TRBJ2-3; CDR3nt: TGTGCCAGCAGCCCAGGTGGAGATACGCAGTATTTT; CDR3aa: CASSPGGDTQYF
d_gene: TRBD2; v_gene: TRBV20-1; abundance: -; j_gene: TRBJ2-3; CDR3nt: TGCAGTGCTAATAGCGGGAGTCGTTCAGATACGCAGTATTTT; CDR3aa: CSANSGSRSDTQYF
d_gene: -; v_gene: TRBV28; abundance: -; j_gene: TRBJ2-2; CDR3nt: TGTGCCAGCAGTTCTCTTGGACAGACGACCGGGGAGCTGTTTTTT; CDR3aa: CASSSLGQTTGELFF
d_gene: -; v_gene: TRBV7-8; abundance: few; j_gene: TRBJ2-1; CDR3nt: TGTGCCAGCAGCTTAAGAGTGACTACGAATGAGCAGTTCTTC; CDR3aa: CASSLRVTTNEQFF
d_gene: -; v_gene: TRBV10-3; abundance: -; j_gene: TRBJ2-5; CDR3nt: TGTGCCATCAGTGAGTCCGGATTGTACCAAGAGACCCAGTACTTC; CDR3aa: CAISESGLYQETQYF
d_gene: -; v_gene: TRBV20-1; abundance: few; j_gene: TRBJ2-6; CDR3nt: TGCAGTGCTAGAATGCCACTCAACACGCGGTCTGGGGCCAACGTCCTGACTTTC; CDR3aa: CSARMPLNTRSGANVLTF
d_gene: -; v_gene: TRBV6-1; abundance: -; j_gene: TRBJ2-1; CDR3nt: TGTGCCAGCGCAATCGGGATCTCCTACAATGAGCAGTTCTTC; CDR3aa: CASAIGISYNEQFF
d_gene: -; v_gene: TRBV20-1; abundance: -; j_gene: TRBJ2-7; CDR3nt: TGCAGTGCTCTCGGGACTCTCCCGTTCTACGAGCAGTACTTC; CDR3aa: CSALGTLPFYEQYF
d_gene: TRBD1; v_gene: TRBV20-1; abundance: few; j_gene: TRBJ1-2; CDR3nt: TGCAGTGCTATCGGACAGGGGACTAACTATGGCTACACCTTC; CDR3aa: CSAIGQGTNYGYTF
d_gene: -; v_gene: TRBV10-3; abundance: -; j_gene: TRBJ2-7; CDR3nt: TGTGCCATCAGCCAGGGACTGAGGAGCTCCTACGAGCAGTACTTC; CDR3aa: CAISQGLRSSYEQYF
d_gene: TRBD1; v_gene: TRBV5-1; abundance: -; j_gene: TRBJ1-4; CDR3nt: TGCGCCAGCAGCTTGCCAGGGGGTGAAAAACTGTTTTTT; CDR3aa: CASSLPGGEKLFF
d_gene: TRBD1; v_gene: TRBV7-3; abundance: -; j_gene: TRBJ1-1; CDR3nt: TGTGCCAGCAGCCAGGGGGCCGCCGGTGAAGCTTTCTTT; CDR3aa: CASSQGAAGEAFF
d_gene: TRBD2; v_gene: TRBV24-1; abundance: -; j_gene: TRBJ2-1; CDR3nt: TGTGCCACCAGTGATCTAGGGACTAGCGGTTACAATGAGCAGTTCTTC; CDR3aa: CATSDLGTSGYNEQFF
d_gene: -; v_gene: TRBV10-3; abundance: -; j_gene: TRBJ1-1; CDR3nt: TGTGCCATCAGTTCCAAGCCGGGACATCGGAACACTGAAGCTTTCTTT; CDR3aa: CAISSKPGHRNTEAFF
d_gene: -; v_gene: TRBV4-2; abundance: many; j_gene: TRBJ1-2; CDR3nt: TGTGCCAGCAGCCAAACAGGGAACTATGGCTACACCTTC; CDR3aa: CASSQTGNYGYTF
d_gene: -; v_gene: TRBV21-1; abundance: -; j_gene: TRBJ2-7; CDR3nt: TGTGCCAGCAGCGTTCGTCGGACTAGCGGGGGGCTTTTGTACGAGCAGTACTTC; CDR3aa: CASSVRRTSGGLLYEQYF
d_gene: TRBD2; v_gene: TRBV28; abundance: few; j_gene: TRBJ2-3; CDR3nt: TGTGCCAGCAGACTTAGCGGGAGGGCGCGCACAGATACGCAGTATTTT; CDR3aa: CASRLSGRARTDTQYF
d_gene: -; v_gene: TRBV27; abundance: many; j_gene: TRBJ2-7; CDR3nt: TGTGCCAGCAGTTTGTCCGACGAGCAGTACTTC; CDR3aa: CASSLSDEQYF
d_gene: -; v_gene: TRBV20-1; abundance: -; j_gene: TRBJ2-2; CDR3nt: TGCAGTGCTAGATCCCTGCGAGCCCTGAACACCGGGGAGCTGTTTTTT; CDR3aa: CSARSLRALNTGELFF
d_gene: TRBD1; v_gene: TRBV3-1; abundance: -; j_gene: TRBJ1-2; CDR3nt: TGTGCCAGCAGCCCCTATCAGGGGACAGGGATCTATGGCTACACCTTC; CDR3aa: CASSPYQGTGIYGYTF
d_gene: TRBD2; v_gene: TRBV9; abundance: -; j_gene: TRBJ2-5; CDR3nt: TGTGCCAGCAGCGTAGCTAGCGGGTACCAAGAGACCCAGTACTTC; CDR3aa: CASSVASGYQETQYF
d_gene: TRBD1; v_gene: TRBV20-1; abundance: -; j_gene: TRBJ2-5; CDR3nt: TGCAGTGCTAGACCTGAACAGGGGGGGACCCAGTACTTC; CDR3aa: CSARPEQGGTQYF
d_gene: -; v_gene: TRBV20-1; abundance: few; j_gene: TRBJ2-3; CDR3nt: TGCAGTGCTAGCCAGGGGACAGCGGGGAATACGCAGTATTTT; CDR3aa: CSASQGTAGNTQYF
d_gene: -; v_gene: TRBV7-2; abundance: few; j_gene: TRBJ1-1; CDR3nt: TGTGCCAGCAGCTTAGGAGCCAGGGTGGGGGAAGCTTTCTTT; CDR3aa: CASSLGARVGEAFF
d_gene: -; v_gene: TRBV12-3/TRBV12-4; abundance: -; j_gene: TRBJ2-3; CDR3nt: TGTGCCAGCAGCCAGGACTTCGGGGCAGATACGCAGTATTTT; CDR3aa: CASSQDFGADTQYF
d_gene: -; v_gene: TRBV7-2; abundance: -; j_gene: TRBJ2-7; CDR3nt: TGTGCCAGCAGCTCCTACGTTAGCTACGAGCAGTACTTC; CDR3aa: CASSSYVSYEQYF
d_gene: -; v_gene: TRBV6-1; abundance: -; j_gene: TRBJ2-1; CDR3nt: TGTGCCAGCAGAGATTGGGGGGAGCATAATGAGCAGTTCTTC; CDR3aa: CASRDWGEHNEQFF
d_gene: TRBD2; v_gene: TRBV7-8; abundance: few; j_gene: TRBJ2-3; CDR3nt: TGTGCCAGCAGCCCACGTAGCGGGATTAGAACAGATACGCAGTATTTT; CDR3aa: CASSPRSGIRTDTQYF
d_gene: -; v_gene: TRBV12-3/TRBV12-4; abundance: -; j_gene: TRBJ1-3; CDR3nt: TGTGCCAGCAGTAACCCAGAGTCGCAAGGGGCTCGGAACACCATATATTTT; CDR3aa: CASSNPESQGARNTIYF
d_gene: -; v_gene: TRBV20-1; abundance: few; j_gene: TRBJ2-7; CDR3nt: TGCAGTGCTAGAGATCCGCGTGACTACGAGCAGTACTTC; CDR3aa: CSARDPRDYEQYF
d_gene: -; v_gene: TRBV20-1; abundance: -; j_gene: TRBJ2-1; CDR3nt: TGCAGTGCCACGTGGATATTAAGGGCTCATAATGAGCAGTTCTTC; CDR3aa: CSATWILRAHNEQFF
d_gene: -; v_gene: TRBV20-1; abundance: -; j_gene: TRBJ2-7; CDR3nt: TGCAGTGGACAGGGGACTAGACTAAGCCACGAGCAGTACTTC; CDR3aa: CSGQGTRLSHEQYF
d_gene: -; v_gene: TRBV29-1; abundance: -; j_gene: TRBJ2-1; CDR3nt: TGCAGCGGGTCACCAGGTCAATACAATGAGCAGTTCTTC; CDR3aa: CSGSPGQYNEQFF
d_gene: TRBD2; v_gene: TRBV5-1; abundance: -; j_gene: TRBJ2-3; CDR3nt: TGCGCCAGCAGCTCGAACGGGGGGAGCACAGATACGCAGTATTTT; CDR3aa: CASSSNGGSTDTQYF
d_gene: TRBD2; v_gene: TRBV7-8; abundance: -; j_gene: TRBJ2-7; CDR3nt: TGTGCCAGCAGCCCCGGGACTAGCGTTATCTACGAGCAGTACTTC; CDR3aa: CASSPGTSVIYEQYF
d_gene: -; v_gene: TRBV12-3/TRBV12-4; abundance: -; j_gene: TRBJ2-1; CDR3nt: TGTGCCAGCAAACTAGAACATAGCTCCTACAATGAGCAGTTCTTC; CDR3aa: CASKLEHSSYNEQFF
d_gene: -; v_gene: TRBV5-1; abundance: -; j_gene: TRBJ2-2; CDR3nt: TGCGCCAGCAGCTGGGCAGCGAACACCGGGGAGCTGTTTTTT; CDR3aa: CASSWAANTGELFF
d_gene: TRBD2; v_gene: TRBV7-2; abundance: -; j_gene: TRBJ2-5; CDR3nt: TGTGCCAGCAACCCTAGCGGGGGCCGACTGGGGACCCAGTACTTC; CDR3aa: CASNPSGGRLGTQYF
d_gene: -; v_gene: TRBV11-2; abundance: few; j_gene: TRBJ2-2; CDR3nt: TGTGCCAGCAGCTTACCAGCGGCCGCCTCGGACACCGGGGAGCTGTTTTTT; CDR3aa: CASSLPAAASDTGELFF
d_gene: TRBD1; v_gene: TRBV12-3/TRBV12-4; abundance: many; j_gene: TRBJ1-5; CDR3nt: TGTGCCAGCAGAAAGGGACAGGGCTATAGCAATCAGCCCCAGCATTTT; CDR3aa: CASRKGQGYSNQPQHF
d_gene: -; v_gene: TRBV7-2; abundance: -; j_gene: TRBJ2-7; CDR3nt: TGTGCCAGCAGCTTATATAAAGGTTACGAGCAGTACTTC; CDR3aa: CASSLYKGYEQYF
d_gene: TRBD1; v_gene: TRBV20-1; abundance: -; j_gene: TRBJ2-5; CDR3nt: TGCAGTGCTATAGGGTGGGCCGGACAGGGGGAGACCCAGTACTTC; CDR3aa: CSAIGWAGQGETQYF